This entry lists 6 T cell receptor beta chains sequenced from one sample in a study of early T cells in non-severe SARS-CoV-2 infection. Via MiXCR, TCRdb re-called the 5' RACE reads, giving one row per CDR3 protein. The sample holds 60,000 to 75,000 distinct CDR3 sequences, more than 9.5% seen once. The sample consisted of whole blood, taken at baseline. Every receptor here comes from an adult who was a healthcare worker with PCR-confirmed SARS-CoV-2 infection or an uninfected control (not recorded which).

The genes are TRBV29-1 and TRBJ2-4, with 7 nucleotides matching TRBD2. Trimming cost V 2 bases and J 6 bases; bases outside gene matches: 1. Germline loops: CDR1 SQVTM, CDR2 ANQGSEA. CDR3 length: 12 amino acids. CDR3 region: CSVELAANIQYF. DNA of the CDR3: TGCAGCGTTGAACTAGCGGCAAACATTCAGTACTTC.

The V call is TRBV11-2, the J call TRBJ1-1; D is ambiguous. CDR1 is SGHAT and CDR2 is FQNNGV in the germline V gene. The germline V and J ends were trimmed by 1 base and 2 bases, with 11 bases remaining between them. The CDR3 spans 15 residues. In nucleotides, the CDR3 is TGTGCCAGCAGCTTAGTACTGGGGATCAACACTGAAGCTTTCTTT. It codes for CASSLVLGINTEAFF.

The chain is built from TRBV5-4 and TRBJ2-5; no firm D call. This CDR3 has 15 amino acids. The germline gives CDR1 SGHNT, CDR2 YYREEE (reference sequence). The V and J ends lost 0 bases and 5 bases respectively, with 14 bases between them. Written as DNA, the CDR3 is TGTGCCAGCAGCTTGGTCGCAGAGATGAAGGAGACCCAGTACTTC. It specifies CASSLVAEMKETQYF. Full variable domain (rest looked up from reference TRBV5-4 and TRBJ2-5): ETGVTQSPTHLIKTRGQQVTLRCSSQSGHNTVSWYQQALGQGPQFIFQYYREEENGRGNFPPRFSGLQFPNYSSELNVNALELDDSALYLCASSLVAEMKETQYFGPGTRLLVL.

In this sample, this clonotype turned up many times. The chain has TRBV20-1 and TRBJ2-3; D possibly corresponds to TRBD2 (6 bases). From germline, CDR1 is DFQATT and CDR2 SNEGSKA (reference sequence). Deletions cut 3 bases from V and 3 bases from J, with 16 bases between. This CDR3 is built from 15 residues. CDR3 coding DNA: TGCAGTGCTAGGGTAGCGGCAGACCCAACAGATACGCAGTATTTT. Its translation: CSARVAADPTDTQYF.

This clonotype was observed at least ten times. The chain links TRBV27 to TRBJ1-1; TRBD1 agrees at 7 bases. Germline CDR1 MNHEY, CDR2 SMNVEV (reference sequence). The CDR3 runs 18 residues. V trimming: 5 bases; J trimming: 3 bases; junction bases outside the gene matches: 18. DNA for the CDR3: TGTGCCAGCAGTCTCCCTCCCGGACAGGCTCCCGTCTACACTGAAGCTTTCTTT. It codes for CASSLPPGQAPVYTEAFF.

This clonotype occurred many times. CDR3 sequence: CASSVEINYGYTF. DNA for the CDR3: TGTGCCAGCAGCGTTGAGATCAACTATGGCTACACCTTC. This rearrangement joins TRBV9 to TRBJ1-2; no definite D call. The germline V gene encodes CDR1 SGDLS and CDR2 YYNGEE. Trimming took off 2 bases at V and 2 bases at J, with 7 bases between the two ends. The CDR3 extends over 13 amino acids.